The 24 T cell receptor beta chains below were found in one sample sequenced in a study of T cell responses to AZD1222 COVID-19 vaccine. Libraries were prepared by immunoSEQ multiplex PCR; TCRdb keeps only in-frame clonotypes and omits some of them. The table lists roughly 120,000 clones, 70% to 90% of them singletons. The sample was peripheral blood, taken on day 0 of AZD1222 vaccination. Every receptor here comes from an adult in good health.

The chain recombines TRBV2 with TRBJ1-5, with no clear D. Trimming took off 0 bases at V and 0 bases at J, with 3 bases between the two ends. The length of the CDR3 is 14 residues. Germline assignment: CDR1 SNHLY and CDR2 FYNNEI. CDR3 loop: CASSEAFSNQPQHF. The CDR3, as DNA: TGTGCCAGCAGTGAAGCATTTAGCAATCAGCCCCAGCATTTT.

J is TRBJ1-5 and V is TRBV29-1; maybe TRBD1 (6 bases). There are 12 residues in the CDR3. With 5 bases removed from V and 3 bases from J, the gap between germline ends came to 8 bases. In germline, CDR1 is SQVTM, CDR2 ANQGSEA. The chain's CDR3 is CSVSGANQPQHF. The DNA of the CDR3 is TGCAGCGTTTCGGGGGCCAATCAGCCCCAGCATTTT. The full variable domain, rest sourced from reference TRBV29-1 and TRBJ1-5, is SAVISQKPSRDICQRGTSLTIQCQVDSQVTMMFWYRQQPGQSLTLIATANQGSEATYESGFVIDKFPISRPNLTFSTLTVSNMSPEDSSIYLCSVSGANQPQHFGDGTRLSIL.

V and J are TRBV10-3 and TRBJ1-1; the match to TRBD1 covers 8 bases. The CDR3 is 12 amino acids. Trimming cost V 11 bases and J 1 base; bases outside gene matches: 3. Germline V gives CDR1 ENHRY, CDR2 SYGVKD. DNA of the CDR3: TGTGCCTGTACAGGGGGGAACACTGAAGCTTTCTTT. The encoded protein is CACTGGNTEAFF.

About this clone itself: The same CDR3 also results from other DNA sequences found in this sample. For the CDR3, the DNA is TGTGCCAGCAGTTATTCCGGGACAGGTTCCTACGAGCAGTACTTC. It specifies CASSYSGTGSYEQYF. The chain recombines TRBV6-5 with TRBJ2-7; TRBD1 agrees at 8 bases. Germline-derived CDR1 and CDR2 are MNHEY and SVGAGI. The CDR3 contains 15 residues. V shed 3 bases, J shed 1 base, and the junction held 5 bases outside the gene matches.

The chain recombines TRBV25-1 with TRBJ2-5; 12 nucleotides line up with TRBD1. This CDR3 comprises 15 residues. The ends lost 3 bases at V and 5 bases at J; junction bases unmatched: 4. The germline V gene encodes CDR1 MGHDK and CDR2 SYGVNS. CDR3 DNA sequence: TGTGCCAGCAGTGAGGGGACAGGGGGCTGGGAGACCCAGTACTTC. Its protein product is CASSEGTGGWETQYF.

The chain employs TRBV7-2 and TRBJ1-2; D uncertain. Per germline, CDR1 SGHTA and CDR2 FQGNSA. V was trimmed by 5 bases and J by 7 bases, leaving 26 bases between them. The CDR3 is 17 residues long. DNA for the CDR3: TGTGCCAGCAGCCACCAAGGACTGACGAGAATCAACGGTGGCTACACCTTC. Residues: CASSHQGLTRINGGYTF.

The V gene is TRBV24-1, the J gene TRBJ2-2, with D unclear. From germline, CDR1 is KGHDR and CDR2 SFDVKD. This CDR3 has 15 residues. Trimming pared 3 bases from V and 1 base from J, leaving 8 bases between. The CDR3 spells CATSDPGRNTGELFF. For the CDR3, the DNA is TGTGCCACCAGTGATCCAGGACGGAACACCGGGGAGCTGTTTTTT.

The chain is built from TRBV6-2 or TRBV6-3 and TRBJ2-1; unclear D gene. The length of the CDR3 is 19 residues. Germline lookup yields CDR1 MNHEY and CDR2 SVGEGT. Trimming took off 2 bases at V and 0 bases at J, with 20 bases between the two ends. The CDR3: CASSYRISSLSSSYNEQFF. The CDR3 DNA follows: TGTGCCAGCAGTTACCGTATCTCCTCCCTTAGCAGCTCCTACAATGAGCAGTTCTTC.

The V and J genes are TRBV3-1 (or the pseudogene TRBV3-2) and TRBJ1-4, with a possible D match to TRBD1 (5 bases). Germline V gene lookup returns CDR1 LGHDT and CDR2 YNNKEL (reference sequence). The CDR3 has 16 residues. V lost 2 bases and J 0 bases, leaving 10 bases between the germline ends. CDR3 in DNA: TGTGCCAGCAGCCAACAGGGCACCGCAACTAATGAAAAACTGTTTTTT. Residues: CASSQQGTATNEKLFF.

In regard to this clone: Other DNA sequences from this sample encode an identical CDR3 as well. The CDR3, as DNA: TGTGCCAGCAGCTTAGGGCAGTACAATGAGCAGTTCTTC. Its translation: CASSLGQYNEQFF. J is TRBJ2-1 and V is TRBV7-3; the D is unclear. Germline V gene lookup returns CDR1 SGHTA and CDR2 FQGTGA. The CDR3 has 13 residues. Between the trimmed V and J ends, which lost 2 bases and 4 bases, there was a span of 6 bases.

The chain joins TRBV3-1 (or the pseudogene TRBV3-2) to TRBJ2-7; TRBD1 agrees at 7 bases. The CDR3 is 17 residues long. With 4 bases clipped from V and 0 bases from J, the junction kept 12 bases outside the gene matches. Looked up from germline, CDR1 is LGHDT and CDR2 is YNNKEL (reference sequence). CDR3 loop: CASSLERIGGHSYEQYF. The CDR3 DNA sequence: TGTGCCAGCAGCCTCGAAAGGATAGGGGGCCACTCCTACGAGCAGTACTTC.

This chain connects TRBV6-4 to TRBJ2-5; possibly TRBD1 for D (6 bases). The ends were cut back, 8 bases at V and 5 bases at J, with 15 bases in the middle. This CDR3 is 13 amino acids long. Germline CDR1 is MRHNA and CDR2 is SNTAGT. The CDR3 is CASATQRGETQYF. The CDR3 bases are TGTGCCAGCGCTACCCAAAGGGGGGAGACCCAGTACTTC.

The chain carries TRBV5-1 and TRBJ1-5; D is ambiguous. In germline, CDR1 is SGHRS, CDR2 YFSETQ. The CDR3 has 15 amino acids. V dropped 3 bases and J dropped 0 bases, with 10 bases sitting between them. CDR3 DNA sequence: TGCGCCAGCAGCTCGGGTGGGAATAGCAATCAGCCCCAGCATTTT. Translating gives CASSSGGNSNQPQHF.

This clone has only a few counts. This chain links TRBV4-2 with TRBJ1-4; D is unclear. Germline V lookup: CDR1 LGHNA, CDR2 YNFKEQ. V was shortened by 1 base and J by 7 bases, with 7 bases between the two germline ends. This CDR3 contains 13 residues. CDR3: CASSQALGEKLFF. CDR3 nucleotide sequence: TGTGCCAGCAGCCAAGCGTTGGGTGAAAAACTGTTTTTT.

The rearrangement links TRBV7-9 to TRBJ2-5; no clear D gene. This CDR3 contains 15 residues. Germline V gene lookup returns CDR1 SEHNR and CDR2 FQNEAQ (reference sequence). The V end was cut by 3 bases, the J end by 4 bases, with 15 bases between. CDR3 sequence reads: CASSLGRQLRETQYF. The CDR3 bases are TGTGCCAGCAGCTTGGGTAGACAACTAAGAGAGACCCAGTACTTC. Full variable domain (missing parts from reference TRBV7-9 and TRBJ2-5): DTGVSQNPRHKITKRGQNVTFRCDPISEHNRLYWYRQTLGQGPEFLTYFQNEAQLEKSRLLSDRFSAERPKGSFSTLEIQRTEQGDSAMYLCASSLGRQLRETQYFGPGTRLLVL.

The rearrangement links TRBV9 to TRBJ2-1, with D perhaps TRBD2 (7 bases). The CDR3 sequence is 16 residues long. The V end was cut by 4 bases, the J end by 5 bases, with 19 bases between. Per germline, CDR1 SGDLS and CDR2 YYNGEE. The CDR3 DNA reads TGTGCCAGCAGCCCCGAGGGAGGGGGAATGAACAATGAGCAGTTCTTC. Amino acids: CASSPEGGGMNNEQFF.

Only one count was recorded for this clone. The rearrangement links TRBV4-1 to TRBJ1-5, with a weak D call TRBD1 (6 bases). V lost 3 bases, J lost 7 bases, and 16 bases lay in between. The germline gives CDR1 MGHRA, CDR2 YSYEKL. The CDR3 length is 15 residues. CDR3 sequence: CASSQTWGARQPQHF. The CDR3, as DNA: TGCGCCAGCAGCCAGACCTGGGGGGCTCGACAGCCCCAGCATTTT.

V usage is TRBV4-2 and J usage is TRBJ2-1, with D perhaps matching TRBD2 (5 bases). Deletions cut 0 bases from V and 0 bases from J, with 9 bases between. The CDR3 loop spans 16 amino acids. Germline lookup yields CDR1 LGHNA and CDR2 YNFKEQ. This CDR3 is CASSQEIASSYNEQFF. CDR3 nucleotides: TGTGCCAGCAGCCAAGAGATAGCGAGCTCCTACAATGAGCAGTTCTTC.

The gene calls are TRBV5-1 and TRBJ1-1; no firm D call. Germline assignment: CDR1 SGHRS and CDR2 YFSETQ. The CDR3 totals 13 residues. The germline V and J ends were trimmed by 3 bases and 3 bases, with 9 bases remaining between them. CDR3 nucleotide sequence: TGCGCCAGCAGCTCCGTGGGTCACACTGAAGCTTTCTTT. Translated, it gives CASSSVGHTEAFF.

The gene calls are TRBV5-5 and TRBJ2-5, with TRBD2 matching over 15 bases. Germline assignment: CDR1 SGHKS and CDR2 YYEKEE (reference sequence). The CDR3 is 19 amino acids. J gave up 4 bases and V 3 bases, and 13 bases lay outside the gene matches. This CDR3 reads CASSSIPGLAGGRPETQYF. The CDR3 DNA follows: TGTGCCAGCAGCTCCATACCGGGACTAGCGGGGGGAAGGCCAGAGACCCAGTACTTC. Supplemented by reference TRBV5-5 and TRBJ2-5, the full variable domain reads DAGVTQSPTHLIKTRGQQVTLRCSPISGHKSVSWYQQVLGQGPQFIFQYYEKEERGRGNFPDRFSARQFPNYSSELNVNALLLGDSALYLCASSSIPGLAGGRPETQYFGPGTRLLVL.

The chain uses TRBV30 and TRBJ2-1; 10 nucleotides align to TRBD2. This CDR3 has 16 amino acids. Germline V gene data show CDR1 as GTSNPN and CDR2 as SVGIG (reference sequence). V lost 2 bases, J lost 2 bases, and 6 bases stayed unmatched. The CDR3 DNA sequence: TGTGCCTGGAGTCATATCCTAGCGGGAGCCTACAATGAGCAGTTCTTC. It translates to CAWSHILAGAYNEQFF.

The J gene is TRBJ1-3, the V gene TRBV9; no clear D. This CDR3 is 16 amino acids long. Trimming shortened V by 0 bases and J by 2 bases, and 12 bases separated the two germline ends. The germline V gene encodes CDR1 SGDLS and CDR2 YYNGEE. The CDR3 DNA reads TGTGCCAGCAGCGTAGAATGGATGAGGGCTGGAAACACCATATATTTT. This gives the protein CASSVEWMRAGNTIYF.

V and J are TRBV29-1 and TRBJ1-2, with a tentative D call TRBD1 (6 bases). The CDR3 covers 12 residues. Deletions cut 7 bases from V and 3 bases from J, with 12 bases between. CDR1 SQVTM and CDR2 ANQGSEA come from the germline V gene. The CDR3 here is CSAQDRDYGYTF. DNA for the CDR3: TGCAGCGCCCAGGACAGAGACTATGGCTACACCTTC. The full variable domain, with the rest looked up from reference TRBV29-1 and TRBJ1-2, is SAVISQKPSRDICQRGTSLTIQCQVDSQVTMMFWYRQQPGQSLTLIATANQGSEATYESGFVIDKFPISRPNLTFSTLTVSNMSPEDSSIYLCSAQDRDYGYTFGSGTRLTVV.

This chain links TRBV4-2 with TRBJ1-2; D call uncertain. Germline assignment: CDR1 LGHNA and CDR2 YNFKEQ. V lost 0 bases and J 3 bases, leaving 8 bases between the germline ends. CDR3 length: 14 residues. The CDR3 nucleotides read TGTGCCAGCAGCCAAGAACGCCAGGACTATGGCTACACCTTC. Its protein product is CASSQERQDYGYTF.